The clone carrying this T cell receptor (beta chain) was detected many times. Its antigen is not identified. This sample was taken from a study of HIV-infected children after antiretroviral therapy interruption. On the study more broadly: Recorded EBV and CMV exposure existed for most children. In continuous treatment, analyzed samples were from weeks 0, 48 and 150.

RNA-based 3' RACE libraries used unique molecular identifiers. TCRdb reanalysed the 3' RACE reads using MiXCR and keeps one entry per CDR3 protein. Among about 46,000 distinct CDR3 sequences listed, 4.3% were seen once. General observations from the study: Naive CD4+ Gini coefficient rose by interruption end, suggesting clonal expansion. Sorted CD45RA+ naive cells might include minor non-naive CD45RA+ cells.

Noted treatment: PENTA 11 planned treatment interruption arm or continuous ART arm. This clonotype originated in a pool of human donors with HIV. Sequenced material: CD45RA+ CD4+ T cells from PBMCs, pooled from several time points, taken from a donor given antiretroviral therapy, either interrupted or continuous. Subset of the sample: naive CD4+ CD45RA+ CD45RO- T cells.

The CDR3 loop is CASSSGLNYEQYF. The CDR3 DNA sequence: TGTGCCAGCAGTTCGGGACTTAACTACGAGCAGTACTTC. This chain joins TRBV28 and TRBJ2-7, with D possibly being TRBD2 (6 bases). V dropped 4 bases and J dropped 3 bases, with 10 bases sitting between them. This CDR3 comprises 13 residues. The germline gives CDR1 MDHEN, CDR2 SYDVKM.